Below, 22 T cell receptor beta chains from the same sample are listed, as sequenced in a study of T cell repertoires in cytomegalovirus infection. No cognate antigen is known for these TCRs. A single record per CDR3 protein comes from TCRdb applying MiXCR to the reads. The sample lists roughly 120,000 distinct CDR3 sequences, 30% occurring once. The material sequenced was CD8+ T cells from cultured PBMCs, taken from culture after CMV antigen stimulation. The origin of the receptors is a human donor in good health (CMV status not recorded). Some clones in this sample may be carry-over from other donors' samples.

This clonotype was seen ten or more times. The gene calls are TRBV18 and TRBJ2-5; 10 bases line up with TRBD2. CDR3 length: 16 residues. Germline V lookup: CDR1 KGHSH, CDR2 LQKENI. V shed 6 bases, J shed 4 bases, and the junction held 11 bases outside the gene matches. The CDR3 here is CASSPKRGGRRETQYF. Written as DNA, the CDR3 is TGTGCCAGCTCGCCTAAGCGGGGGGGCCGGCGAGAGACCCAGTACTTC. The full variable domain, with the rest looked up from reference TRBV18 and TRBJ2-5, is NAGVMQNPRHLVRRRGQEARLRCSPMKGHSHVYWYRQLPEEGLKFMVYLQKENIIDESGMPKERFSAEFPKEGPSILRIQQVVRGDSAAYFCASSPKRGGRRETQYFGPGTRLLVL.

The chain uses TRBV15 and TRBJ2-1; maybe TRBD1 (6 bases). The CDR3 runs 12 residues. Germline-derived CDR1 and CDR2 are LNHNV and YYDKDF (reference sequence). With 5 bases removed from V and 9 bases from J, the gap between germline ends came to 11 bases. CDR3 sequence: CATSPTGSEQFF. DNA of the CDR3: TGTGCCACCAGCCCGACAGGTAGTGAGCAGTTCTTC.

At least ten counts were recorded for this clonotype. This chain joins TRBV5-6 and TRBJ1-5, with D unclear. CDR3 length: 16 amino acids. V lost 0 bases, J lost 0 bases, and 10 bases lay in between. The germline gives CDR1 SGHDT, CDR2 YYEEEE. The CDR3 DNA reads TGTGCCAGCAGCTTGGGGGCCGCTCCTAGCAATCAGCCCCAGCATTTT. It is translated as CASSLGAAPSNQPQHF.

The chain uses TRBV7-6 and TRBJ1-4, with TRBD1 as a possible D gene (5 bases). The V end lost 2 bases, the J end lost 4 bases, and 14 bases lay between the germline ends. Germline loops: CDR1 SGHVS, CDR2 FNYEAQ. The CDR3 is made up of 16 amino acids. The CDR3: CASSLLEYGGNEKLFF. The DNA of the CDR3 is TGTGCCAGCAGCTTATTGGAATACGGGGGTAATGAAAAACTGTTTTTT.

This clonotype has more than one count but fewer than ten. CDR3 nucleotides: TGCGCCAGCAGTGAGATAGGCCCAATCGGAGACACCATATATTTT. Its protein product is CASSEIGPIGDTIYF. The chain couples TRBV10-2 to TRBJ1-3; D not resolved. This CDR3 contains 15 residues. CDR1 and CDR2 from the germline V gene are WSHSY and SAAADI. The V end lost 2 bases, the J end lost 8 bases, and 16 bases lay between the germline ends.

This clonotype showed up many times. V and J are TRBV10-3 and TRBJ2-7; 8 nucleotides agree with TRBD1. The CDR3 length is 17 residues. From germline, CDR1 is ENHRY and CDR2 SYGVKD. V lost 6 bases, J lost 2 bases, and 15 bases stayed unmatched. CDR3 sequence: CAISLGTGDSLAYEQYF. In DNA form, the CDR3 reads TGTGCCATCAGCCTAGGGACAGGAGATTCCTTAGCCTACGAGCAGTACTTC.

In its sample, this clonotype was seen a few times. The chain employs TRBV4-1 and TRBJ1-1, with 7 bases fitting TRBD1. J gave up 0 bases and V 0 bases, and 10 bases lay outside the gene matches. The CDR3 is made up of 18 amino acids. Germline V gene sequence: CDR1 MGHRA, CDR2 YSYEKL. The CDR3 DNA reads TGCGCCAGCAGCCAAGATTTTAACACAGGGGAAGTGAACACTGAAGCTTTCTTT. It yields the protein CASSQDFNTGEVNTEAFF.

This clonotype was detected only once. The CDR3 region is CSARGAGTGELFF. CDR3 nucleotide sequence: TGCAGTGCCAGGGGGGCTGGCACCGGGGAGCTGTTTTTT. This sequence joins TRBV20-1 and TRBJ2-2, with D perhaps matching TRBD1 (7 bases). V was pared by 6 bases and J by 4 bases, with 12 bases between. The CDR3 spans 13 residues. The germline CDR1 and CDR2 sequences are DFQATT and SNEGSKA (reference sequence).

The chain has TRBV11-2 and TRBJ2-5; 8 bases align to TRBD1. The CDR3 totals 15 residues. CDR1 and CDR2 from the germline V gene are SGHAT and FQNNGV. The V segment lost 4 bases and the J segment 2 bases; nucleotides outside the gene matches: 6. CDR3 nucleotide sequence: TGTGCCAGCAGCTCACAGGGGGGCCCACAAGAGACCCAGTACTTC. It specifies CASSSQGGPQETQYF.

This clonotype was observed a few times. The CDR3 here is CATSRSRGIVWTEAFF. DNA for the CDR3: TGTGCCACCAGCAGATCTCGGGGGATTGTTTGGACTGAAGCTTTCTTT. The genes are TRBV15 and TRBJ1-1, with D possibly being TRBD1 (5 bases). The germline V and J ends were trimmed by 2 bases and 5 bases, with 18 bases remaining between them. CDR1 and CDR2 from the germline V gene are LNHNV and YYDKDF (reference sequence). CDR3 length: 16 amino acids.

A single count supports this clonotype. CDR3 DNA sequence: TGTGCCACCAGGGAAGAGACCCAGTACTTC. Translating gives CATREETQYF. V usage is TRBV6-5 and J usage is TRBJ2-5, with D perhaps matching TRBD1 (5 bases). The germline V gene has CDR1 MNHEY and CDR2 SVGAGI. The CDR3 contains 10 residues. The V end lost 10 bases, the J end lost 3 bases, and 6 bases lay between the germline ends.

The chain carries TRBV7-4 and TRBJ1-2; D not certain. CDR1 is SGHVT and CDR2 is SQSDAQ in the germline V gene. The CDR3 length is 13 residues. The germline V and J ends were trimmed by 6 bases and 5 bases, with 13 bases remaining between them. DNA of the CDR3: TGTGCCAGCAGTCTTAGTTCGAATTATGGCTACACCTTC. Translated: CASSLSSNYGYTF.

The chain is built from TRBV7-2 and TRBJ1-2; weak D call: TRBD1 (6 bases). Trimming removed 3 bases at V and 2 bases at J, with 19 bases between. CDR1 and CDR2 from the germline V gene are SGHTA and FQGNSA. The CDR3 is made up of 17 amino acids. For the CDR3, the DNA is TGTGCCAGCAGCTTGTCTCCCGGGACATCTGCCAACTATGGCTACACCTTC. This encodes CASSLSPGTSANYGYTF.

CDR3 protein: CASSIDRVNTGELFF. The DNA of the CDR3 is TGTGCCAGCAGCATAGACAGGGTGAACACCGGGGAGCTGTTTTTT. The V gene is TRBV7-9, the J gene TRBJ2-2, with 7 bases aligning to TRBD1. From germline, CDR1 is SEHNR and CDR2 FQNEAQ (reference sequence). The V segment lost 5 bases and the J segment 1 base; nucleotides outside the gene matches: 4. The CDR3 loop spans 15 amino acids.

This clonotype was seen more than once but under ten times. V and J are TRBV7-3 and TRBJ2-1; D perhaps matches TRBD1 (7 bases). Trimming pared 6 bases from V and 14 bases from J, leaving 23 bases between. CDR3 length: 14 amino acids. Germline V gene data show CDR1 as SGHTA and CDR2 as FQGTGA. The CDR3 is CASRPNRDFRGEFF. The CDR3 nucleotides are TGTGCCAGCAGGCCGAATCGGGATTTCAGGGGGGAGTTCTTC. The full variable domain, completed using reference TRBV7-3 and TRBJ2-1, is GAGVSQTPSNKVTEKGKYVELRCDPISGHTALYWYRQSLGQGPEFLIYFQGTGAADDSGLPNDRFFAVRPEGSVSTLKIQRTERGDSAVYLCASRPNRDFRGEFFGPGTRLTVL.

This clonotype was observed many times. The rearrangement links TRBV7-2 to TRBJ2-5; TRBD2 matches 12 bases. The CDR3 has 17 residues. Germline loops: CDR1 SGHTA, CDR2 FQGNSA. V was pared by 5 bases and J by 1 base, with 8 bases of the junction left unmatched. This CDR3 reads CASSPSGLAGIQETQYF. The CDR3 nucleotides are TGTGCCAGCAGCCCTTCTGGACTAGCGGGGATCCAAGAGACCCAGTACTTC.

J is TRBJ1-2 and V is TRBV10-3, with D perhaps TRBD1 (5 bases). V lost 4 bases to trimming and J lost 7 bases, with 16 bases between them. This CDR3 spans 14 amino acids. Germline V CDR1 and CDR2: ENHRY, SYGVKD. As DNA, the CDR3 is TGTGCCATCAGTGGGGGGGACCCTTCCCCTGGCTACACCTTC. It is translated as CAISGGDPSPGYTF.

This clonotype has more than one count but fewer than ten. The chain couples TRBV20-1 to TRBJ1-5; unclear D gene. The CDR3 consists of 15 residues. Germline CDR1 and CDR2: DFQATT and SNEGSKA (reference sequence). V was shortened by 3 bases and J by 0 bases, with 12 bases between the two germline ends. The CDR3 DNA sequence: TGCAGTGCTAGCACTCCCCGGGGTAGCAATCAGCCCCAGCATTTT. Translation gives CSASTPRGSNQPQHF.

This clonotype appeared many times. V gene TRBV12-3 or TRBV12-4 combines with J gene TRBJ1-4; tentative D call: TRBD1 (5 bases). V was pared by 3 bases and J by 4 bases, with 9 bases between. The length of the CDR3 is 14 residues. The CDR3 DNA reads TGTGCCAGCAGTTTCTCAGGGAGTAATGAAAAACTGTTTTTT. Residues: CASSFSGSNEKLFF.

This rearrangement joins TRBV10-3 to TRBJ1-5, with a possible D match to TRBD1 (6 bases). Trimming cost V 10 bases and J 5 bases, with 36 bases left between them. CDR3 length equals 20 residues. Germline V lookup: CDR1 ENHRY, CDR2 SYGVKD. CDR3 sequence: CANQNSPRLTTGFYDQPQHF. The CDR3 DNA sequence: TGTGCCAATCAAAACTCCCCCCGTCTTACCACAGGGTTCTACGATCAGCCCCAGCATTTT.

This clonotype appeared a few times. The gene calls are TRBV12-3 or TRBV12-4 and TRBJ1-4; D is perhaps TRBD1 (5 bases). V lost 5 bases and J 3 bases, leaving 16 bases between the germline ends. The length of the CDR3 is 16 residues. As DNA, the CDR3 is TGTGCCAGCAGTGGGGCCACCGGGACTTCTAATGAAAAACTGTTTTTT. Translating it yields CASSGATGTSNEKLFF.

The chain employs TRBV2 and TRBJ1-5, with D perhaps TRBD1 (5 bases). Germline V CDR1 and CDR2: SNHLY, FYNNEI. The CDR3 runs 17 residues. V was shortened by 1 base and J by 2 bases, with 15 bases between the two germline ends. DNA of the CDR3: TGTGCCAGCAGTGAAGTTCTCTGGGGCGAAGGCAATCAGCCCCAGCATTTT. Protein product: CASSEVLWGEGNQPQHF. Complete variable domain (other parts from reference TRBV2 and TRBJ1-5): EPEVTQTPSHQVTQMGQEVILRCVPISNHLYFYWYRQILGQKVEFLVSFYNNEISEKSEIFDDQFSVERPDGSNFTLKIRSTKLEDSAMYFCASSEVLWGEGNQPQHFGDGTRLSIL.